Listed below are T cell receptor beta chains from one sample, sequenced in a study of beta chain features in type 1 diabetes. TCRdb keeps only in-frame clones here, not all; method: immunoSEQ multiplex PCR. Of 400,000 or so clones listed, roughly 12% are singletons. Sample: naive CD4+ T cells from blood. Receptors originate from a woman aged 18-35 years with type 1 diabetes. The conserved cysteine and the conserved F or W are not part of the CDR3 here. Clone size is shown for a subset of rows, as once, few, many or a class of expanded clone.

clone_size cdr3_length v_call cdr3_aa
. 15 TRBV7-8 ASSYRAIADRGETQY
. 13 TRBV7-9 ASSAGQTSNQPQH
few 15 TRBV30 AWTGTSGRALFDEQF
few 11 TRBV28 ASMGTPSYEQY
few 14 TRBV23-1 ASSQSRTSLDNEQF
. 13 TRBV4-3 ASSQVLQGTYEQY
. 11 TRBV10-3 AIRDSRDTEAF
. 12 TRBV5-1 ASSPQVARDIQY
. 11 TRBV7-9 ASSLGSGEKLF
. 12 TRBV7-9 ASSSGGNNQPQH
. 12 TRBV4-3 ASASLASTDTQY
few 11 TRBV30 AWRGQGKMPQH
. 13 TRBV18 ASSPPGQGGPEAF
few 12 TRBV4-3 ASSQGQGPETQY
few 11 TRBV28 ASTRDRAKTQY
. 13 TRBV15 ATSEGLATYNEQF
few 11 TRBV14 ASSQRLQETQY
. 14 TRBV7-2 ASSLVAGKDNQPQH
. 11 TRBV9 ASSSGERSPLH
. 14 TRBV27 ASSFQGQIKNTEAF
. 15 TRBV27 ASSIWTEGDRGYEQY
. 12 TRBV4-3 ASSRQPDLNEQF
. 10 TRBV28 AGSGGTETQY
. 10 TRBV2 ASRRGNTEAF
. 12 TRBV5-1 ASSLGGENNEQF
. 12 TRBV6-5 ASRRTGVNYGYT
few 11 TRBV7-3 ASSSTLYTEAF
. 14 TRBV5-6 ASSSWPGQMNTEAF
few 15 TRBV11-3 ASSPWTGGVEMETQY
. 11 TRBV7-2 ASSLGGQLEAF
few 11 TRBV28 ASRGTPGNTIY
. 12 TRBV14 ASSQLVNTGELF
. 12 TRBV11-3 ASSPQGGGGEQF
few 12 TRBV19 ASSNVPGTDTQY
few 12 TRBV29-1 SVRTSGRVYEQF
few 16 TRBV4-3 ASSQGLAGGTSYNEQF
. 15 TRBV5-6 ASSLATVGTAADTQY
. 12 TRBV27 ASSNEGGSYEQY
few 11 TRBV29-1 SVTGTGANVLT
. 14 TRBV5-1 ASSLGVAGSYNEQF
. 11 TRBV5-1 ASSRGQSYEQY
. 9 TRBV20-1 SARGPETQY
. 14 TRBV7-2 ASSLRLAGERETQY
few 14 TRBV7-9 ASSPHPSSGANVLT
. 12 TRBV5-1 ASSQQGAVGELF